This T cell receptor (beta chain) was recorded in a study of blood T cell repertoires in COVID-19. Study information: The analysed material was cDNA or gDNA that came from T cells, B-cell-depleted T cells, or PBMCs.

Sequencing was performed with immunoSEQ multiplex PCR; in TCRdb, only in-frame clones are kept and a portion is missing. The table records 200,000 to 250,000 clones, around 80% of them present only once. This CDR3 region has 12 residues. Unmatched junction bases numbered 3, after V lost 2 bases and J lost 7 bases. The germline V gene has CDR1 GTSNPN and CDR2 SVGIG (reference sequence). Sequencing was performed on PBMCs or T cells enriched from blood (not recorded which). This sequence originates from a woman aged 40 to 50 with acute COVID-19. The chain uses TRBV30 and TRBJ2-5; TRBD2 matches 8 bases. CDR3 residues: CAWSSGRVTQYF. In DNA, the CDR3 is TGTGCCTGGAGTAGCGGGAGAGTGACCCAGTACTTC. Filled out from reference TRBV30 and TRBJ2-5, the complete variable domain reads SQTIHQWPATLVQPVGSPLSLECTVEGTSNPNLYWYRQAAGRGLQLLFYSVGIGQISSEVPQNLSASRPQDRQFILSSKKLLLSDSGFYLCAWSSGRVTQYFGPGTRLLVL.